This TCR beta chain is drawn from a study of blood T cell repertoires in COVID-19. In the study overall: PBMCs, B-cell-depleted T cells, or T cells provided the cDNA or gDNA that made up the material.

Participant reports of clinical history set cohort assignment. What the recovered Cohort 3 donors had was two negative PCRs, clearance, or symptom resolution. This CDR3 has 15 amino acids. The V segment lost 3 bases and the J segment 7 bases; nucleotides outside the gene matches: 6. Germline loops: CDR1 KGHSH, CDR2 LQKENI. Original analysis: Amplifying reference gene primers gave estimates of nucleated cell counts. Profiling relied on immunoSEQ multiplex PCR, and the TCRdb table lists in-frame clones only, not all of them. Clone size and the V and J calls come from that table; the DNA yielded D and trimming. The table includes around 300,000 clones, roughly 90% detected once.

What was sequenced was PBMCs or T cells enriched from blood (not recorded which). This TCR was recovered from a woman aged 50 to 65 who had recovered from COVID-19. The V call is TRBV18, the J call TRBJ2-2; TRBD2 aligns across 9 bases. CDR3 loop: CASSPRTSEIGELFF. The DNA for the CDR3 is TGTGCCAGCTCACCGAGGACTAGCGAGATCGGGGAGCTGTTTTTT. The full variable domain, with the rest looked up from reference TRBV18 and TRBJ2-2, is NAGVMQNPRHLVRRRGQEARLRCSPMKGHSHVYWYRQLPEEGLKFMVYLQKENIIDESGMPKERFSAEFPKEGPSILRIQQVVRGDSAAYFCASSPRTSEIGELFFGEGSRLTVL.